Below, 23 T cell receptor beta chains from the same sample are listed, as sequenced in a study of T cells in Graves' hyperthyroidism and ophthalmopathy. TCR beta CDR3 sequences were amplified from RNA transcripts. The TCR CDR3 was amplified in a first-round RT-PCR using the HTBI primer set. Each CDR3 protein is one row after TCRdb ran MiXCR on the multiplex PCR reads. The sample lists about 560,000 distinct CDR3 sequences, over 15% occurring once. The specimen sequenced was blood. These receptors were obtained from a woman aged 18-29 years with Graves' hyperthyroidism.

This clonotype was picked up many times. The chain employs TRBV7-2 and TRBJ2-7; D unclear. The CDR3 is 17 residues long. The germline CDR1 and CDR2 sequences are SGHTA and FQGNSA. V lost 2 bases to trimming and J lost 2 bases, with 19 bases between them. Written as DNA, the CDR3 is TGTGCCAGCAGCTTACGGGCCGCCCCTAGGACGCCCTACGAGCAGTACTTC. Amino acid sequence: CASSLRAAPRTPYEQYF.

Only a few counts were recorded for this clonotype. In nucleotides, the CDR3 is TGCGCCAGCAGCTCTACAGGGGGCGCTTATGAAAAACTGTTTTTT. Its protein product is CASSSTGGAYEKLFF. The chain is built from TRBV5-1 and TRBJ1-4, with 9 positions matching TRBD1. Per germline, CDR1 SGHRS and CDR2 YFSETQ. The CDR3 is 15 residues long. V dropped 3 bases and J dropped 6; count of bases not matched to a gene: 6. Variable domain in full (rest from reference TRBV5-1 and TRBJ1-4): KAGVTQTPRYLIKTRGQQVTLSCSPISGHRSVSWYQQTPGQGLQFLFEYFSETQRNKGNFPGRFSGRQFSNSRSEMNVSTLELGDSALYLCASSSTGGAYEKLFFGSGTQLSVL.

The chain combines TRBV20-1 with TRBJ2-7; TRBD2 matches 12 bases. This CDR3 region has 15 residues. Looked up from germline, CDR1 is DFQATT and CDR2 is SNEGSKA (reference sequence). With 6 bases clipped from V and 0 bases from J, the junction kept 6 bases outside the gene matches. CDR3 region: CSAQGLAGRSYEQYF. The CDR3 coding sequence is TGCAGTGCGCAGGGACTAGCGGGCCGCTCCTACGAGCAGTACTTC.

V and J are TRBV20-1 and TRBJ2-1, with 7 bases aligning to TRBD2. Germline CDR1 reads DFQATT; CDR2 reads SNEGSKA (reference sequence). V trimming: 0 bases; J trimming: 7 bases; junction bases outside the gene matches: 9. This CDR3 has 15 residues. The chain's CDR3 is CSARDGTSVRNEQFF. CDR3 DNA sequence: TGCAGTGCTAGAGATGGCACTAGCGTTCGGAATGAGCAGTTCTTC.

This clonotype was observed at least ten times. The V and J genes are TRBV20-1 and TRBJ1-5; D unresolved. The CDR3 contains 13 residues. Germline values: CDR1 DFQATT, CDR2 SNEGSKA (reference sequence). V gave up 0 bases and J gave up 9 bases, with 12 bases separating them. As DNA, the CDR3 is TGCAGTGCTAGAGATGGCGGGGTAGGGCCCCAGCATTTT. Translating it yields CSARDGGVGPQHF.

This clonotype has at least ten counts. V usage is TRBV7-9 and J usage is TRBJ2-7, with D possibly called TRBD1 or TRBD2 (6 bases each). V was cut by 2 bases and J by 0 bases, with 17 bases left in between. The CDR3 has 17 residues. CDR1 is SEHNR and CDR2 is FQNEAQ in the germline V gene (reference sequence). CDR3 region: CASSLLGGGPSSYEQYF. CDR3 bases: TGTGCCAGCAGCTTATTGGGGGGCGGGCCGAGCTCCTACGAGCAGTACTTC.

V is TRBV9 and J is TRBJ2-1; 10 positions agree with TRBD2. The junction had 7 bases not matched to a gene; V was cut back by 0 bases and J by 7 bases. The CDR3 consists of 16 residues. The germline V gene has CDR1 SGDLS and CDR2 YYNGEE. CDR3 amino acids: CASSVESGGANNEQFF. Here the CDR3 DNA reads TGTGCCAGCAGCGTAGAAAGCGGGGGGGCGAATAATGAGCAGTTCTTC.

This clonotype has only one observation. V and J are TRBV6-1 and TRBJ2-5, with TRBD1 matching 7 bases. In germline, CDR1 is MNHNS, CDR2 SASEGT. Unmatched junction bases numbered 5, after V lost 3 bases and J lost 1 base. The CDR3 runs 15 residues. The CDR3 here is CASSESGQRQETQYF. The DNA for the CDR3 is TGTGCCAGCAGTGAGTCGGGACAGCGCCAAGAGACCCAGTACTTC.

This clonotype appeared a few times. A read error may be the cause here, since a much bigger clone is one base away. The gene calls are TRBV6-1 and TRBJ2-1, with D unresolved. The CDR3 runs to 13 residues. Germline CDR1 reads MNHNS; CDR2 reads SASEGT. Trimming removed 3 bases at V and 3 bases at J, with 6 bases between. DNA for the CDR3: TGTGCCAGCAGTGATGACAACTACAATGAGCAGTTCTTC. Its translation is CASSDDNYNEQFF.

This clonotype was recorded at least ten times. CDR3 amino acids: CASSPEAMNTEAFF. The CDR3 DNA sequence: TGTGCCAGCTCACCAGAAGCCATGAACACTGAAGCTTTCTTT. The chain uses TRBV18 and TRBJ1-1; no clear D gene. CDR3 size: 14 residues. The germline gives CDR1 KGHSH, CDR2 LQKENI. V was shortened by 2 bases and J by 0 bases, with 7 bases between the two germline ends.

This clonotype appeared a few times. The chain couples TRBV20-1 to TRBJ2-1, with 13 nucleotides matching TRBD2. Germline CDR1 is DFQATT and CDR2 is SNEGSKA (reference sequence). This CDR3 contains 16 residues. The ends lost 4 bases at V and 4 bases at J; junction bases unmatched: 7. CDR3 DNA sequence: TGCAGTGCTATACTAACTAGCGGGGGGGGGTACAATGAGCAGTTCTTC. Protein: CSAILTSGGGYNEQFF.

This clonotype has at least ten counts. The chain is built from TRBV20-1 and TRBJ2-7; D may be TRBD2 (5 bases). Deletions cut 2 bases from V and 5 bases from J, with 19 bases between. Germline CDR1 DFQATT, CDR2 SNEGSKA (reference sequence). The CDR3 contains 15 residues. As DNA, the CDR3 is TGCAGTGCTAGATCAGACGGACTCTCCCCCGACGAGCAGTACTTC. Translation: CSARSDGLSPDEQYF.

In its sample, this clonotype was seen a few times. The chain carries TRBV6-6 and TRBJ2-5, with 12 nucleotides matching TRBD1. There are 15 residues in the CDR3. The germline V gene has CDR1 MNHNY and CDR2 SVGAGI (reference sequence). J lost 5 bases, V lost 2 bases, and 3 bases had no gene match. The CDR3 reads CASSYKGTGGETQYF. The CDR3 bases are TGTGCCAGCAGTTACAAAGGGACAGGGGGCGAGACCCAGTACTTC.

The chain is built from TRBV9 and TRBJ1-2, with a weak D call TRBD1 (6 bases). Germline V gene sequence: CDR1 SGDLS, CDR2 YYNGEE. V was shortened by 3 bases and J by 5 bases, with 17 bases between the two germline ends. The CDR3 totals 15 residues. DNA of the CDR3: TGTGCCAGCAGCGATCAACAGGGCTCAGCGTATGGCTACACCTTC. This encodes CASSDQQGSAYGYTF.

The chain carries TRBV6-6 and TRBJ2-7; 10 bases map to TRBD1. After removal of 0 bases from V and 4 bases from J, the junction contained 3 bases not matched to a gene. This CDR3 is 15 amino acids long. The V gene's germline CDR1 is MNHNY and CDR2 SVGAGI (reference sequence). The CDR3 bases are TGTGCCAGCAGTTACTCAGGGACAGGGGTTTACGAGCAGTACTTC. Protein sequence: CASSYSGTGVYEQYF.

This clonotype was counted at least ten times. The gene calls are TRBV3-1 and TRBJ1-4; D not resolved. V dropped 4 bases and J dropped 3 bases, with 12 bases sitting between them. Looked up from germline, CDR1 is LGHDT and CDR2 is YNNKEL (reference sequence). The CDR3 covers 15 residues. The CDR3, as DNA: TGTGCCAGCAGCCTCCGGTGGTCCCCTAATGAAAAACTGTTTTTT. It codes for CASSLRWSPNEKLFF.

V usage is TRBV5-1 and J usage is TRBJ2-5; possibly TRBD1 for D (6 bases). This CDR3 region has 14 residues. The V and J ends lost 2 bases and 4 bases respectively, with 12 bases between them. CDR1 and CDR2 (germline): SGHRS, YFSETQ. The CDR3, as DNA: TGCGCCAGCAGCTTAAAGACAGGACGAGAGACCCAGTACTTC. Translating gives CASSLKTGRETQYF.

The V and J genes are TRBV3-1 and TRBJ2-2, with D perhaps TRBD2 (5 bases). CDR3 length: 14 amino acids. Germline CDR1 reads LGHDT; CDR2 reads YNNKEL (reference sequence). V lost 5 bases and J lost 6, with 13 bases in between. The CDR3 nucleotides read TGTGCCAGCAGCTCGAAACTAGGCGCCGGGGAGCTGTTTTTT. Its protein product is CASSSKLGAGELFF.

Notes on this clonotype: A read error is possible here, since a much larger clone lies one base away. The rearrangement uses TRBV5-1 and TRBJ2-2; D remains unclear. Germline V CDR1 and CDR2: SGHRS, YFSETQ. There are 14 residues in the CDR3. The CDR3 loop reads CACSPAGNTGELFF. CDR3 nucleotides: TGCGCCTGCAGCCCGGCCGGCAACACCGGGGAGCTGTTTTTT.

This clonotype showed up just a few times. The gene calls are TRBV24-1 and TRBJ2-5, with a tentative D call TRBD2 (5 bases). The CDR3 is made up of 14 amino acids. Germline-derived CDR1 and CDR2 are KGHDR and SFDVKD. V dropped 2 bases and J dropped 5 bases, with 11 bases sitting between them. The CDR3 loop reads CATSDSTTGETQYF. The CDR3 DNA reads as TGTGCCACCAGTGATTCTACAACGGGGGAGACCCAGTACTTC.

This clonotype occurred many times. V is TRBV3-1 and J is TRBJ2-1; 13 nucleotides agree with TRBD2. CDR3 length: 16 residues. V lost 4 bases and J lost 9; bases outside the gene matches: 9. From germline, CDR1 is LGHDT and CDR2 YNNKEL (reference sequence). DNA for the CDR3: TGTGCCAGCAGCCCGATTGGGACTAGCGGGAATGGTGAGCAGTTCTTC. It translates to CASSPIGTSGNGEQFF.

The rearrangement links TRBV2 to TRBJ2-7; 12 nucleotides agree with TRBD2. The germline V gene has CDR1 SNHLY and CDR2 FYNNEI. After removal of 10 bases from V and 4 bases from J, the junction contained 8 bases not matched to a gene. There are 14 residues in the CDR3. CDR3 amino acids: CATRFGTSGYEQYF. DNA for the CDR3: TGTGCCACCCGTTTCGGGACTAGCGGGTACGAGCAGTACTTC.

This clonotype was picked up many times. The chain employs TRBV12-5 and TRBJ2-7; TRBD1 agrees at 8 bases. This CDR3 has 15 residues. Germline values: CDR1 LGHNT, CDR2 FRNRAP. V shed 1 base and J 2 bases; nucleotides not matched to a gene: 4. The CDR3 sequence: CASGLGGDRTYEQYF. The CDR3 nucleotides are TGTGCTAGTGGTTTGGGGGGGGACAGGACCTACGAGCAGTACTTC.